Listed below are T cell receptor beta chains from one sample, sequenced in a study of blood T cells in healthy people across ages. TCRdb called the 5' RACE reads again in MiXCR, with one record for every CDR3 protein. The sample includes approximately 1.5 million distinct CDR3 sequences, about 35% of them seen just once. The sequencing sample was made of blood. These receptors came from a young woman in good health. CDR3s include the opening cysteine and the closing phenylalanine or tryptophan. D genes are given only for firm matches. The size of a clone is reported for some rows only, either as once, few or many, or as a class for expanded clones.

V	D	J	size	DNA	CDR3
TRBV27	TRBD1	TRBJ2-7	few	TGTGTCAGCAGGACAGGGAGAGACGAGCAGTACTTC	CVSRTGRDEQYF
TRBV5-6	NA	TRBJ1-6	many	TGTGCCAGCAGCTTGGGCCTCTCCTATAATTCACCCCTCCACTTT	CASSLGLSYNSPLHF
TRBV12-3/TRBV12-4	NA	TRBJ1-2	NA	TGTGCCAGCAGCCAAACCCCCTCCAAGGGCTACACCTTC	CASSQTPSKGYTF
TRBV6-5	NA	TRBJ2-1	NA	TGTGCCAGCAGGTGGGGGGCCTACAATGAGCAGTTCTTC	CASRWGAYNEQFF
TRBV4-2	NA	TRBJ2-7	many	TGTGCCAGCAGCCAAGTCACTAGCACTTACGAGCAGTACTTC	CASSQVTSTYEQYF
TRBV20-1	NA	TRBJ2-5	NA	TGCAGTGCTAGAGGGGATAGGTTTTCTCAAGAGACCCAGTACTTC	CSARGDRFSQETQYF
TRBV7-2	NA	TRBJ1-1	NA	TGTGCCAGCAGCTTAGCGCGAAGGGGCACTGAAGCTTTCTTT	CASSLARRGTEAFF
TRBV21-1	NA	TRBJ1-1	few	TGTGCCAGCAGTGAGGGGAGCGGGGACACTGAAGCTTTCTTT	CASSEGSGDTEAFF
TRBV30	NA	TRBJ2-3	NA	TGTGCCTGGAGTACAGGGACACGGACTAGCACAGATACGCAGTATTTT	CAWSTGTRTSTDTQYF
TRBV7-2	TRBD1	TRBJ1-1	NA	TGTGCCAGCAGCTCACCGGACAGGGCGAGCACTGAAGCTTTCTTT	CASSSPDRASTEAFF